The next 8 T cell receptor beta chains were all read from a single sample in a study of blood T cell repertoires in COVID-19. Assay used: immunoSEQ multiplex PCR; TCRdb lists only in-frame clones, some missing. The sample has around 300,000 clones, about nine tenths seen once. Sequencing input: PBMCs or T cells enriched from blood (not recorded which). Every receptor here comes from a woman aged 50 to 65 who had recovered from COVID-19.

The rearrangement joins TRBV6-5 to TRBJ1-6, with D unclear. V shed 6 bases and J shed 7 bases, with 10 bases lying between them. This CDR3 region has 13 residues. Germline V gene sequence: CDR1 MNHEY, CDR2 SVGAGI. The CDR3 here is CASRQTANSPLHF. The DNA for the CDR3 is TGTGCCAGCAGGCAAACAGCCAATTCACCCCTCCACTTT.

This sequence joins TRBV28 and TRBJ1-2, with D possibly TRBD1 on 6 matching bases. V was cut by 7 bases and J by 1 base, with 13 bases left in between. In germline, CDR1 is MDHEN, CDR2 SYDVKM. The CDR3 contains 14 residues. CDR3 in amino acids: CASIETGNNYGYTF. CDR3 in DNA: TGTGCCAGCATTGAAACAGGGAATAACTATGGCTACACCTTC.

The rearrangement links TRBV21-1 to TRBJ2-7; the D call of TRBD2 is as the table states it, not checked on the DNA. TRBV21-1 corresponds to a pseudogene. There are 9 residues in the CDR3. The CDR3 nucleotides are TGTGCCAGTAAATACGAGCAGTACTTC. It encodes CASKYEQYF.

This clone occurred a few times. The chain recombines TRBV6-5 with TRBJ2-7, with 8 bases lining up with TRBD1. Germline CDR1 and CDR2: MNHEY and SVGAGI. The CDR3 sequence is 14 residues long. The J segment lost 4 bases and the V segment lost 6 bases, leaving 8 bases of the junction unmatched. The CDR3, as DNA: TGTGCCAGCAGGGTTCAGGGGGCCTGGTACGAGCAGTACTTC. This translates into CASRVQGAWYEQYF.

This chain links TRBV7-3 with TRBJ2-2; TRBD2 matches at 8 bases. CDR1 SGHTA and CDR2 FQGTGA come from the germline V gene. This CDR3 has 16 residues. The V segment lost 5 bases and the J segment 4 bases; nucleotides outside the gene matches: 9. This chain's CDR3 is CASSTYERGSTGELFF. The CDR3 DNA reads TGTGCCAGCAGCACCTACGAGCGGGGGAGCACCGGGGAGCTGTTTTTT.

The chain combines TRBV15 with TRBJ2-3, with TRBD2 identical over 10 bases. The CDR3 length is 16 residues. Looked up from germline, CDR1 is LNHNV and CDR2 is YYDKDF (reference sequence). V was pared by 9 bases and J by 3 bases, with 12 bases of the junction left unmatched. CDR3 loop: CATGTSDSGRTDTQYF. The CDR3 DNA reads as TGTGCCACGGGGACTAGCGATTCTGGTAGGACAGATACGCAGTATTTT.

The chain uses TRBV18 and TRBJ2-1, with 8 bases fitting TRBD2. Trimming cost V 1 base and J 5 bases; bases outside gene matches: 4. The germline gives CDR1 KGHSH, CDR2 LQKENI. The CDR3 spans 15 residues. The CDR3 nucleotides read TGTGCCAGCTCACCACGCCGGGAGGGTAACAATGAGCAGTTCTTC. As protein: CASSPRREGNNEQFF.

V is TRBV3-1 (or the pseudogene TRBV3-2) and J is TRBJ1-5; unclear D gene. CDR3 length: 13 residues. V was cut by 1 base and J by 9 bases, with 10 bases left in between. Germline CDR1 is LGHDT and CDR2 is YNNKEL (reference sequence). CDR3 sequence (DNA): TGTGCCAGCAGCCAAGGGGAGGGTCCGCCCCAGCATTTT. Translation gives CASSQGEGPPQHF.